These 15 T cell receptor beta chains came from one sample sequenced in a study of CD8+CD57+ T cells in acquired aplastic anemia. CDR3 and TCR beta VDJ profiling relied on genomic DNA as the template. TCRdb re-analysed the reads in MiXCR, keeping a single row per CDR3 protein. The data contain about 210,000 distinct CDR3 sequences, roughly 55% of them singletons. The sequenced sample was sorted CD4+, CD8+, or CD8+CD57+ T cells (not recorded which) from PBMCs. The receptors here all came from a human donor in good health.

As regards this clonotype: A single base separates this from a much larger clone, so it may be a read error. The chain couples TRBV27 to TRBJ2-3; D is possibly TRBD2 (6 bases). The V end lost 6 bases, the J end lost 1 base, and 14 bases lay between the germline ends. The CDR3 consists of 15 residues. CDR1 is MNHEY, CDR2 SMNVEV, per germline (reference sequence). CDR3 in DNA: TGTGCCAGCAGGGTCGGGAGTCCTGGCACAGATACGCAGTATTTT. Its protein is CASRVGSPGTDTQYF.

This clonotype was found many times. The CDR3, as DNA: TGTGCCAGCAGCTTTGGTGGCTACAATGAGCAGTTCTTC. Encoded protein: CASSFGGYNEQFF. The V gene is TRBV7-9, the J gene TRBJ2-1; D is ambiguous. The CDR3 loop spans 13 amino acids. Looked up from germline, CDR1 is SEHNR and CDR2 is FQNEAQ (reference sequence). Trimming removed 3 bases at V and 3 bases at J, with 6 bases between.

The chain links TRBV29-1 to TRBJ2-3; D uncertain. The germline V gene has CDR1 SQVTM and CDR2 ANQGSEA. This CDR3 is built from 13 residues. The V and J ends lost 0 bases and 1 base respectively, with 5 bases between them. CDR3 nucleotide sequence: TGCAGCGTTGAAGACTACCGCACAGATACGCAGTATTTT. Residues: CSVEDYRTDTQYF.

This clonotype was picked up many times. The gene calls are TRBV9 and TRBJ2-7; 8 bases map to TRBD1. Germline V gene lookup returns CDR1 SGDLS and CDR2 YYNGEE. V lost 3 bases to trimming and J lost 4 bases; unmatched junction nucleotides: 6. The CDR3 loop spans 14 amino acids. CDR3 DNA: TGTGCCAGCAGCGCAGGGGGCGCGGCGTACGAGCAGTACTTC. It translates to CASSAGGAAYEQYF.

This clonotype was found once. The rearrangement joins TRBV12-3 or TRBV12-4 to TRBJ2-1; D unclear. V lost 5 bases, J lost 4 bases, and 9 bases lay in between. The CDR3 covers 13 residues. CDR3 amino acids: CASSLLRYNEQFF. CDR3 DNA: TGTGCCAGCAGTCTCCTCCGGTACAATGAGCAGTTCTTC.

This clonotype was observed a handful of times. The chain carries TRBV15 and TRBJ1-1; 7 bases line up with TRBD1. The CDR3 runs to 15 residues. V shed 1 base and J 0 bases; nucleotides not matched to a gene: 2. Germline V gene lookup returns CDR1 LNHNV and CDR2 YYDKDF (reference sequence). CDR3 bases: TGTGCCACCAGCAGAGGACAGGGCTTGAACACTGAAGCTTTCTTT. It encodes CATSRGQGLNTEAFF. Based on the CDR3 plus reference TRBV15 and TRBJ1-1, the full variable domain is DAMVIQNPRYQVTQFGKPVTLSCSQTLNHNVMYWYQQKSSQAPKLLFHYYDKDFNNEADTPDNFQSRRPNTSFCFLDIRSPGLGDTAMYLCATSRGQGLNTEAFFGQGTRLTVV.

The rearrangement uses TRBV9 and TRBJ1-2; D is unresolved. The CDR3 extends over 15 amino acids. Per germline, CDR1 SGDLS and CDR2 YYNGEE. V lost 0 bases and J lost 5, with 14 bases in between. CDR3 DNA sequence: TGTGCCAGCAGCGTAGCTGCCGGGAGTGGATATGGCTACACCTTC. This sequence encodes CASSVAAGSGYGYTF.

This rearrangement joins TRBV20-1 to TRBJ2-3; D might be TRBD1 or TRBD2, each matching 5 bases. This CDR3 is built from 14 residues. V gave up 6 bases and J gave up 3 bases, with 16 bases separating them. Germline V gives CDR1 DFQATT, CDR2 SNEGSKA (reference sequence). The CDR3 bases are TGCAGTGCCGGGACCGCCGACCCGACAGATACGCAGTATTTT. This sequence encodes CSAGTADPTDTQYF.

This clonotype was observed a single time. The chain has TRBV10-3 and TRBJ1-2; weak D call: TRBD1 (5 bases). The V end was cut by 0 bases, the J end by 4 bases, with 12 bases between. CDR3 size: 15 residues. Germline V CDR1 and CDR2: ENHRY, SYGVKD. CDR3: CAISESGDAPYGYTF. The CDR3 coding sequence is TGTGCCATCAGTGAGTCGGGGGACGCCCCCTATGGCTACACCTTC.

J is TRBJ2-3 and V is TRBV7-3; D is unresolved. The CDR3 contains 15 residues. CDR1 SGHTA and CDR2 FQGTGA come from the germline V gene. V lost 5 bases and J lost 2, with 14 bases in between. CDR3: CASSPTGWYTDTQYF. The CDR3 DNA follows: TGTGCCAGCAGCCCGACCGGGTGGTACACAGATACGCAGTATTTT.

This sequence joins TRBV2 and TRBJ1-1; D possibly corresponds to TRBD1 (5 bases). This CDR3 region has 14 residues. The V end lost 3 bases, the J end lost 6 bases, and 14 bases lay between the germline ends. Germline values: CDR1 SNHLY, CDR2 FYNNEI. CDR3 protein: CASSDMWGYAEAFF. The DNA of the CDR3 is TGTGCCAGCAGTGACATGTGGGGGTACGCTGAAGCTTTCTTT.

This CDR3 is CASSYEGAGATGELFF. The CDR3 bases are TGTGCCAGCAGTTACGAGGGGGCTGGGGCCACCGGGGAGCTGTTTTTT. The J gene is TRBJ2-2, the V gene TRBV6-6; 7 positions agree with TRBD1. Germline-derived CDR1 and CDR2 are MNHNY and SVGAGI (reference sequence). Trimming cost V 2 bases and J 4 bases; bases outside gene matches: 7. This CDR3 is built from 16 residues.

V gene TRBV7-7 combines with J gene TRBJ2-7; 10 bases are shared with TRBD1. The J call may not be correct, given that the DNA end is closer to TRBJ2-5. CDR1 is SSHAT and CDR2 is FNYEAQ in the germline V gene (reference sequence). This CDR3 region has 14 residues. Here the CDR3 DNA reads TGTGCCAGCAGTATCGACAGGGGGCCGGGGACCCAGTACTTC. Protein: CASSIDRGPGTQYF.

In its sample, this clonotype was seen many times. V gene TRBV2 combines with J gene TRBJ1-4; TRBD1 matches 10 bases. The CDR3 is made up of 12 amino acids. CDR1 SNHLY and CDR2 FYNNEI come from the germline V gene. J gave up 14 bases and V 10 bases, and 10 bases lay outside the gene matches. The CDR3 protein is CATGTGASGLFF. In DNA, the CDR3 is TGTGCCACCGGGACAGGGGCCAGCGGGCTGTTTTTT.

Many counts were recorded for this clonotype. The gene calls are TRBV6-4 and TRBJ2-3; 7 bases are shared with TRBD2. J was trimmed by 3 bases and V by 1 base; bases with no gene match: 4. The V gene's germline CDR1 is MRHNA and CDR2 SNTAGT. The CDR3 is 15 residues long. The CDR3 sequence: CASSDFAGVTDTQYF. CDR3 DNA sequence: TGTGCCAGCAGTGACTTTGCGGGAGTGACAGATACGCAGTATTTT.